The 7 T cell receptor beta chains reported below all come from one sample, sequenced in a study of cytomegalovirus exposure and HLA in healthy donors. The protocol was immunoSEQ multiplex PCR, while the TCRdb copy is restricted to in-frame clones and leaves out a portion. The table has about 170,000 clones, approximately 87% seen once. Material for sequencing was PBMCs. These receptors all come from a woman between 25 and 40 years old in good health and CMV-seronegative.

V usage is TRBV19 and J usage is TRBJ2-7; 8 nucleotides agree with TRBD1. Germline values: CDR1 LNHDA, CDR2 SQIVND (reference sequence). Trimming cost V 8 bases and J 4 bases; bases outside gene matches: 7. This CDR3 spans 13 amino acids. The CDR3 region is CASRQGTSYEQYF. The CDR3, as DNA: TGTGCCAGTCGACAGGGGACGTCTTACGAGCAGTACTTC. Full variable domain (rest looked up from reference TRBV19 and TRBJ2-7): DGGITQSPKYLFRKEGQNVTLSCEQNLNHDAMYWYRQDPGQGLRLIYYSQIVNDFQKGDIAEGYSVSREKKESFPLTVTSAQKNPTAFYLCASRQGTSYEQYFGPGTRLTVT.

The rearrangement joins TRBV5-1 to TRBJ2-7; tentative D call: TRBD2 (6 bases). This CDR3 is 18 amino acids long. The V gene's germline CDR1 is SGHRS and CDR2 YFSETQ. Trimming removed 8 bases from V and 3 bases from J, with 30 bases in between. The CDR3 coding sequence is TGCGCCAGTACCCCTGGACTAAGGGGAGGTTTGTCGAACTACGAGCAGTACTTC. It is translated as CASTPGLRGGLSNYEQYF. The complete variable domain, with remaining parts taken from reference TRBV5-1 and TRBJ2-7, reads KAGVTQTPRYLIKTRGQQVTLSCSPISGHRSVSWYQQTPGQGLQFLFEYFSETQRNKGNFPGRFSGRQFSNSRSEMNVSTLELGDSALYLCASTPGLRGGLSNYEQYFGPGTRLTVT.

The rearrangement links TRBV2 to TRBJ2-7; the D is unclear. Trimming removed 1 base from V and 0 bases from J, with 7 bases in between. Germline lookup yields CDR1 SNHLY and CDR2 FYNNEI. The CDR3 extends over 14 amino acids. CDR3 nucleotides: TGTGCCAGCAGTGAAGTGGGCAGCTCCTACGAGCAGTACTTC. It codes for CASSEVGSSYEQYF.

This sequence joins TRBV10-3 and TRBJ1-2, with 10 bases fitting TRBD1. Germline CDR1 ENHRY, CDR2 SYGVKD. CDR3 length: 14 residues. With 4 bases clipped from V and 8 bases from J, the junction kept 7 bases outside the gene matches. In DNA, the CDR3 is TGTGCCATCAGTGGGACAGGGGGAATAGACGGCTACACCTTC. Amino acids: CAISGTGGIDGYTF.

Concerning this clone: Other DNA sequences from this sample encode an identical CDR3 as well. The genes are TRBV7-9 and TRBJ2-3; no firm D call. The germline V gene has CDR1 SEHNR and CDR2 FQNEAQ (reference sequence). This CDR3 has 12 amino acids. Trimming shortened V by 2 bases and J by 0 bases, and 0 bases separated the two germline ends. Written as DNA, the CDR3 is TGTGCCAGCAGCTTAAGCACAGATACGCAGTATTTT. Residues: CASSLSTDTQYF.

The rearrangement uses TRBV2 and TRBJ2-5; 16 bases are shared with TRBD2. CDR1 is SNHLY, CDR2 FYNNEI, per germline. This CDR3 region has 17 residues. J lost 4 bases, V lost 4 bases, and 6 bases had no gene match. The CDR3 nucleotides are TGTGCCAGCAGTGCGGGACTAGCGGGAGGGTGGGGAGAGACCCAGTACTTC. Translation gives CASSAGLAGGWGETQYF.

The V call is TRBV7-2, the J call TRBJ2-7; TRBD2 agrees at 10 bases. The V and J ends lost 3 bases and 2 bases, in that order; junction bases with no gene match: 7. The CDR3 has 16 residues. In germline, CDR1 is SGHTA, CDR2 FQGNSA. CDR3 protein: CASSFASGSPPYEQYF. Here the CDR3 DNA reads TGTGCCAGCAGCTTCGCTAGCGGGAGTCCCCCCTACGAGCAGTACTTC.